Listed here are 18 T cell receptor beta chains from one sample, sequenced in a study of radiation and T cells in renal cell carcinoma. Clones were sequenced by immunoSEQ multiplex PCR, and TCRdb holds only the in-frame ones, with some missing. The repertoire has more than 100,000 clones, 85% to 90% of them found once; the top ten carry 5.8%. Time point meaning: blood 2 weeks post-SBRT. Specified treatment: 15 Gy SBRT to primary tumor, nephrectomy 4 weeks later. The material was blood, obtained from a patient whose treatment included radiotherapy and nephrectomy. These receptors all come from a woman in her 70s with renal cell carcinoma.

This clone appeared a few times. V usage is TRBV30 and J usage is TRBJ1-1, with TRBD1 as a possible D gene (6 bases). V was trimmed by 3 bases and J by 4 bases, leaving 9 bases between them. CDR1 and CDR2 from the germline V gene are GTSNPN and SVGIG (reference sequence). The CDR3 covers 12 residues. The CDR3 DNA is TGTGCCTGGAGCAACAGGGCCACTGAAGCTTTCTTT. This sequence encodes CAWSNRATEAFF. The full variable domain, its missing parts supplied by reference TRBV30 and TRBJ1-1, is SQTIHQWPATLVQPVGSPLSLECTVEGTSNPNLYWYRQAAGRGLQLLFYSVGIGQISSEVPQNLSASRPQDRQFILSSKKLLLSDSGFYLCAWSNRATEAFFGQGTRLTVV.

The genes are TRBV5-1 and TRBJ2-1, with 10 bases fitting TRBD2. The germline V gene has CDR1 SGHRS and CDR2 YFSETQ. The CDR3 has 17 residues. V lost 0 bases, J lost 4 bases, and 7 bases stayed unmatched. The CDR3 coding sequence is TGCGCCAGCAGCTTGGAAACGGGACTAGCGTTTTACAATGAGCAGTTCTTC. This sequence encodes CASSLETGLAFYNEQFF. Full variable domain (missing parts from reference TRBV5-1 and TRBJ2-1): KAGVTQTPRYLIKTRGQQVTLSCSPISGHRSVSWYQQTPGQGLQFLFEYFSETQRNKGNFPGRFSGRQFSNSRSEMNVSTLELGDSALYLCASSLETGLAFYNEQFFGPGTRLTVL.

The chain couples TRBV7-2 to TRBJ2-1; D could derive from TRBD1 or TRBD2 (6 bases each). Trimming removed 6 bases from V and 3 bases from J, with 18 bases in between. The germline CDR1 and CDR2 sequences are SGHTA and FQGNSA. This CDR3 has 16 residues. CDR3 protein: CASSSRDGGIYNEQFF. In nucleotides, the CDR3 is TGTGCCAGCAGTTCCCGGGACGGGGGCATCTACAATGAGCAGTTCTTC.

This clone was recorded only once. V usage is TRBV4-1 and J usage is TRBJ1-3; D not certain. Per germline, CDR1 MGHRA and CDR2 YSYEKL. V dropped 0 bases and J dropped 0 bases, with 9 bases sitting between them. This CDR3 region has 16 residues. CDR3 region: CASSQDIIISGNTIYF. The CDR3 nucleotides are TGCGCCAGCAGCCAAGATATAATTATCTCTGGAAACACCATATATTTT.

The chain recombines TRBV5-6 with TRBJ1-4; D gene unclear. Germline CDR1 is SGHDT and CDR2 is YYEEEE. Trimming cost V 0 bases and J 7 bases, with 13 bases left between them. CDR3 size: 15 residues. The CDR3 reads CASSLVGPVGEKLFF. The CDR3 DNA follows: TGTGCCAGCAGCTTGGTTGGTCCCGTCGGTGAAAAACTGTTTTTT.

The chain has TRBV7-6 and TRBJ1-6; D is unclear. This CDR3 spans 14 amino acids. Trimming took 3 bases from V and 7 from J, leaving 10 bases between them. Germline CDR1 SGHVS, CDR2 FNYEAQ. This CDR3 is CASSFRPQNSPLHF. The CDR3, as DNA: TGTGCCAGCAGCTTCAGACCGCAGAATTCACCCCTCCACTTT.

This clone appeared a few times. The chain couples TRBV7-8 to TRBJ1-3; weak D call: TRBD1 (5 bases). This CDR3 is built from 16 residues. Germline CDR1 is SGHVS and CDR2 is FQNEAQ. Trimming took 1 base from V and 3 from J, leaving 13 bases between them. CDR3: CASSLVMGTVGNTIYF. The CDR3 bases are TGTGCCAGCAGCTTAGTGATGGGGACGGTTGGAAACACCATATATTTT. Drawing the rest from reference TRBV7-8 and TRBJ1-3, the complete variable domain is GAGVSQSPRYKVAKRGQDVALRCDPISGHVSLFWYQQALGQGPEFLTYFQNEAQLDKSGLPSDRFFAERPEGSVSTLKIQRTQQEDSAVYLCASSLVMGTVGNTIYFGEGSWLTVV.

This clone was seen a single time. The rearrangement links TRBV7-8 to TRBJ2-1; 8 nucleotides align to TRBD1. This CDR3 is built from 13 residues. Germline V lookup: CDR1 SGHVS, CDR2 FQNEAQ. With 2 bases clipped from V and 15 bases from J, the junction kept 9 bases outside the gene matches. The CDR3 DNA reads as TGTGCCAGCAGCTTAACTCAGGGGGCGGCTAGGTTCTTC. Residues: CASSLTQGAARFF.

The gene calls are TRBV18 and TRBJ2-1, with 8 bases that match TRBD1. Per germline, CDR1 KGHSH and CDR2 LQKENI. V shed 5 bases, J shed 2 bases, and the junction held 5 bases outside the gene matches. This CDR3 comprises 15 residues. This CDR3 reads CASSEDRGAYNEQFF. The CDR3 DNA reads TGTGCCAGCTCAGAAGACAGGGGAGCCTACAATGAGCAGTTCTTC.

In this sample, this clone turned up once. The V call is TRBV30, the J call TRBJ1-6; no reliable D call. This CDR3 spans 15 amino acids. Trimming removed 0 bases from V and 0 bases from J, with 6 bases in between. Germline-derived CDR1 and CDR2 are GTSNPN and SVGIG (reference sequence). CDR3 sequence reads: CAWSVPGSYNSPLHF. DNA for the CDR3: TGTGCCTGGAGTGTACCTGGCTCCTATAATTCACCCCTCCACTTT.

This clone was detected only once. The chain links TRBV7-8 to TRBJ1-6; D gene unclear. The CDR3 consists of 13 residues. Trimming stripped 9 bases from V and 7 bases from J, with 13 bases between. Germline V gene sequence: CDR1 SGHVS, CDR2 FQNEAQ. This CDR3 is CASTSARNSPLHF. CDR3 coding DNA: TGTGCCAGTACGTCAGCGAGGAATTCACCCCTCCACTTT.

The rearrangement links TRBV28 to TRBJ1-5, with D possibly being TRBD1 (6 bases). Deletions cut 2 bases from V and 4 bases from J, with 12 bases between. This CDR3 has 15 residues. Germline-derived CDR1 and CDR2 are MDHEN and SYDVKM. CDR3 coding DNA: TGTGCCAGCAGTTTAATGGGGGCGCGAAATCAGCCCCAGCATTTT. This codes for CASSLMGARNQPQHF.

The rearrangement uses TRBV7-9 and TRBJ2-3; D uncertain. Trimming removed 5 bases from V and 2 bases from J, with 20 bases in between. This CDR3 comprises 17 residues. Germline V lookup: CDR1 SEHNR, CDR2 FQNEAQ (reference sequence). Here the CDR3 reads CASSLPEVGPNTDTQYF. CDR3 bases: TGTGCCAGCAGCCTCCCTGAGGTCGGGCCCAACACAGATACGCAGTATTTT.

The V and J genes are TRBV30 and TRBJ2-1; no reliable D call. This CDR3 spans 12 amino acids. Trimming removed 1 base at V and 8 bases at J, with 9 bases between. The germline gives CDR1 GTSNPN, CDR2 SVGIG (reference sequence). In DNA form, the CDR3 reads TGTGCCTGGAGTGCGGCGTATGATGAGCAGTTCTTC. It translates to CAWSAAYDEQFF. Variable domain in full (rest from reference TRBV30 and TRBJ2-1): SQTIHQWPATLVQPVGSPLSLECTVEGTSNPNLYWYRQAAGRGLQLLFYSVGIGQISSEVPQNLSASRPQDRQFILSSKKLLLSDSGFYLCAWSAAYDEQFFGPGTRLTVL.

The chain is built from TRBV6-1 and TRBJ1-5, with TRBD1 as a possible D gene (5 bases). The CDR3 consists of 13 residues. The germline V gene has CDR1 MNHNS and CDR2 SASEGT. V shed 0 bases and J shed 7 bases, with 7 bases lying between them. As DNA, the CDR3 is TGTGCCAGCAGTGAAGCGAGGGACCAGCCCCAGCATTTT. Protein sequence: CASSEARDQPQHF.

This clone has only one observation. This chain uses TRBV4-3 with TRBJ2-1; D uncertain. The germline gives CDR1 LGHNA, CDR2 YSLEER. Trimming shortened V by 3 bases and J by 9 bases, and 12 bases separated the two germline ends. The CDR3 extends over 13 amino acids. The CDR3 protein is CASSQDLTTEQFF. CDR3 in DNA: TGCGCCAGCAGCCAGGACCTTACCACTGAGCAGTTCTTC.

CDR3 nucleotide sequence: TGTGCCAGTAGTATAGGAGGACAGAACTATGGCTACACCTTC. Residues: CASSIGGQNYGYTF. V gene TRBV19 combines with J gene TRBJ1-2, with D possibly matching TRBD1 (6 bases). Germline loops: CDR1 LNHDA, CDR2 SQIVND (reference sequence). The CDR3 contains 14 residues. The V gene lost 1 base and the J gene lost 2 bases, with 8 bases spanning the gap.

This sequence joins TRBV4-1 and TRBJ2-1; 7 bases fit TRBD1. Per the germline V gene, CDR1 is MGHRA and CDR2 is YSYEKL. Trimming cost V 6 bases and J 5 bases; bases outside gene matches: 13. The CDR3 runs to 16 residues. CDR3 nucleotides: TGCGCCAGCAGACCTCGACAGGGAATTATTGACAATGAGCAGTTCTTC. It encodes CASRPRQGIIDNEQFF.